Sequencing of this TCR beta chain was carried out in a study of control samples from healthy donors and cancer patients. Clones were read by immunoSEQ multiplex PCR, and TCRdb kept only the in-frame ones, dropping some. Here the sample spans 80,000 to 100,000 clones, around 80% being singletons. The CDR3 is 14 amino acids. The germline CDR1 and CDR2 sequences are MNHEY and SVGAGI. V gave up 8 bases and J gave up 8 bases; unmatched junction bases: 12. The V and J genes are TRBV6-5 and TRBJ2-1; 7 bases are shared with TRBD1. This sequence was found in a woman aged 25 to 39 in good health. The material sequenced was blood. The CDR3 reads CASADRVFPHEQFF. The CDR3 DNA reads TGTGCCAGCGCAGACAGGGTATTCCCCCATGAGCAGTTCTTC.